Many counts were recorded for the clone carrying this T cell receptor (beta chain). The entry originates in a study of Graves' ophthalmopathy and Graves' hyperthyroidism. Ophthalmopathy in the donors was of moderate-to-severe activity, with CAS ≥3, NOSPECS ≥4 and duration under 3 months. There are 13 residues in the CDR3. V was cut by 7 bases and J by 6 bases, with 18 bases left in between. Germline V gene lookup returns CDR1 SQVTM and CDR2 ANQGSEA. Amplification of the TCR beta CDR3 regions used RNA transcripts (as template). First-round RT-PCR with HTBI primers preceded a second-round multiplex PCR. Each CDR3 protein gets one entry after TCRdb re-called the multiplex PCR reads with MiXCR. This table has roughly 400,000 distinct CDR3 sequences, 15% to 20% appearing once.

Input material: peripheral blood. J is TRBJ1-1 and V is TRBV29-1, with D tentatively TRBD1 (6 bases). The TCR originated in a woman aged 18-30 years with Graves' ophthalmopathy. The CDR3 DNA reads TGCAGCGGCCGGAGGGGGGATGTCTCTGAAGCTTTCTTT. It yields the protein CSGRRGDVSEAFF.